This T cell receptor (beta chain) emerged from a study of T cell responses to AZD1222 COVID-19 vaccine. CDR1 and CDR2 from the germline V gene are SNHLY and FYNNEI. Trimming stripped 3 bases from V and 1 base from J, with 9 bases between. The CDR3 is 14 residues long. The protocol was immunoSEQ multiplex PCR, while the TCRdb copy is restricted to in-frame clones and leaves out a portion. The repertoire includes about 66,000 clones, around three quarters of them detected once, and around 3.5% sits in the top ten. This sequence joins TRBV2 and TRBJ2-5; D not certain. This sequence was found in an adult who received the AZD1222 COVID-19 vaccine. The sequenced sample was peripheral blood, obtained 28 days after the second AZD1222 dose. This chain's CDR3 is CASSEAQLQETQYF. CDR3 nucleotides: TGTGCCAGCAGTGAGGCGCAGCTCCAAGAGACCCAGTACTTC. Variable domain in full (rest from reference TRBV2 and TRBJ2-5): EPEVTQTPSHQVTQMGQEVILRCVPISNHLYFYWYRQILGQKVEFLVSFYNNEISEKSEIFDDQFSVERPDGSNFTLKIRSTKLEDSAMYFCASSEAQLQETQYFGPGTRLLVL.